Listed below are T cell receptor beta chains from one sample, sequenced in a study of T-cell reconstitution after alpha-beta-depleted transplantation in children. One entry per CDR3 protein, called by TCRdb with MiXCR from the PCR reads. Among about 830,000 distinct CDR3 sequences listed, 16% were seen once. Sequences were derived from PBMCs, mostly from graft donor cells, sampled 360 days after TCRalphabeta/CD19-depleted stem cell transplant. Every receptor here comes from a male patient between 10 and 17 years old who had a stem cell transplant for acute lymphoblastic leukemia, so the T cells may come from the graft donor. CDR3s include the opening cysteine and the closing phenylalanine or tryptophan. D genes are given only for firm matches. For some rows the clone size is stated as once, few or many, or as a class when expanded; others skip it.

J,V,D,length,size,CDR3,DNA
TRBJ2-4,TRBV10-3,TRBD2,18,-,CAISESSTSGSAKNIQYF,TGTGCCATCAGTGAGTCCTCGACTAGCGGGAGCGCAAAAAACATTCAGTACTTC
TRBJ2-1,TRBV12-3/TRBV12-4,-,17,few,CASSFGLGRASYNEQFF,TGTGCCAGCAGTTTCGGTCTGGGCCGGGCCTCCTACAATGAGCAGTTCTTC
TRBJ1-1,TRBV28,TRBD1,18,-,CASDTWSWTGALNTEAFF,TGTGCCAGCGACACTTGGAGTTGGACAGGGGCCTTAAACACTGAAGCTTTCTTT
TRBJ1-2,TRBV9,-,14,many,CASSSGGIRAGYTF,TGTGCCAGCAGCTCAGGTGGAATTAGAGCGGGCTACACCTTC
TRBJ1-5,TRBV19,-,15,few,CASSPGTLARQPQHF,TGTGCCAGTAGTCCGGGGACCCTAGCAAGGCAGCCCCAGCATTTT
TRBJ2-1,TRBV11-1,-,14,-,CASRGRVSYNEQFF,TGTGCCAGCAGGGGCAGGGTCTCCTACAATGAGCAGTTCTTC
TRBJ1-1,TRBV19,-,13,once,CASSIRRVTEAFF,TGTGCCAGTAGTATACGGAGGGTCACTGAAGCTTTCTTT
TRBJ2-5,TRBV11-1,-,18,-,CASSAGPVAVGPGETQYF,TGTGCCAGCAGCGCGGGGCCAGTCGCGGTTGGACCGGGAGAGACCCAGTACTTC
TRBJ2-1,TRBV7-9,-,16,-,CASSLVRVTGYVEQFF,TGTGCCAGCAGCTTAGTCCGAGTGACGGGCTATGTGGAGCAGTTCTTC
TRBJ2-1,TRBV7-2,-,15,-,CASSLTITGYNEQFF,TGTGCCAGCAGCTTAACCATCACGGGGTACAATGAGCAGTTCTTC
TRBJ2-7,TRBV10-3,-,15,-,CAIRASWRMGNEQYF,TGTGCCATCAGGGCCTCTTGGCGGATGGGCAACGAGCAGTACTTC
TRBJ2-2,TRBV7-9,-,13,-,CATKEANTGELFF,TGTGCCACCAAGGAGGCGAACACCGGGGAGCTGTTTTTT
TRBJ2-7,TRBV20-1,TRBD2,14,few,CSAPRASGSDEQYF,TGCAGTGCCCCTCGGGCTAGCGGGAGCGACGAGCAGTACTTC
TRBJ2-2,TRBV18,-,17,few,CASSPPVGSENTGELFF,TGTGCCAGCTCACCACCGGTTGGTAGCGAGAACACCGGGGAGCTGTTTTTT
TRBJ2-7,TRBV4-1,-,15,-,CASSQDHREVYEQYF,TGCGCCAGCAGCCAAGATCACAGGGAGGTGTACGAGCAGTACTTC
TRBJ1-3,TRBV5-1,-,16,few,CASSLLQTSSGNTIYF,TGCGCCAGCAGCCTACTACAGACCAGCTCTGGAAACACCATATATTTT
TRBJ2-7,TRBV20-1,-,12,-,CSARVGSGSLYF,-
TRBJ1-1,TRBV12-3/TRBV12-4,-,13,-,CASSRSAGTEAFF,TGTGCCAGCAGTAGATCCGCGGGCACTGAAGCTTTCTTT
TRBJ1-1,TRBV25-1,-,14,many,CASSERGTNTEAFF,TGTGCCAGCAGTGAAAGGGGGACGAACACTGAAGCTTTCTTT